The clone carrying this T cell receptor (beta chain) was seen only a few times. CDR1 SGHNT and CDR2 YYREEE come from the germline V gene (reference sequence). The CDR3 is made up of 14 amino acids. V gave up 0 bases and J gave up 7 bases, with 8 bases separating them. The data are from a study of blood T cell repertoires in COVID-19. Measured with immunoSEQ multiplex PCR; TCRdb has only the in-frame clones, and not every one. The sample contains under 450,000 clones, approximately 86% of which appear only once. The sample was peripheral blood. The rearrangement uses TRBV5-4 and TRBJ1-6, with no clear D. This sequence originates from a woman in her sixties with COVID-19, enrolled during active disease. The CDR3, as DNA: TGTGCCAGCAGCTTGGACGGTGTGAATTCACCCCTCCACTTT. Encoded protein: CASSLDGVNSPLHF. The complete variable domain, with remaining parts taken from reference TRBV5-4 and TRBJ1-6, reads ETGVTQSPTHLIKTRGQQVTLRCSSQSGHNTVSWYQQALGQGPQFIFQYYREEENGRGNFPPRFSGLQFPNYSSELNVNALELDDSALYLCASSLDGVNSPLHFGNGTRLTVT.